This TCR beta chain was observed in a study of blood T cell repertoires in COVID-19. About the research overall: From the United States, Italy and Spain came samples of acute and convalescent COVID-19. T cells, B-cell-depleted T cells, or PBMCs supplied cDNA or gDNA.

Original data processing: Estimates of nucleated cell counts were drawn from the amplification of reference gene primers. Clones were sequenced by immunoSEQ multiplex PCR, and TCRdb holds only the in-frame ones, with some missing. The V and J calls and clone size are taken from that table; D and trimming were inferred from the DNA. In the table there are hundreds of thousands of clones, around 83% of which are singletons. V was clipped by 1 base and J by 0 bases, with 15 bases between them. This CDR3 comprises 17 residues. Per the germline V gene, CDR1 is ENHRY and CDR2 is SYGVKD. This sequence originates from an elderly man with acute or convalescent COVID-19. This chain uses TRBV10-3 with TRBJ1-2; D unclear. The sample comprised peripheral blood. As DNA, the CDR3 is TGTGCCATCAGTGAGTGGGCAGCCGCCGTAGCTAACTATGGCTACACCTTC. Protein product: CAISEWAAAVANYGYTF.